The 32 T cell receptor beta chains listed next were all sequenced from one sample in a study of blood T cell repertoires in COVID-19. TCRdb's table, derived via immunoSEQ multiplex PCR, lists solely in-frame clones and lacks some. The sample records about 140,000 clones, roughly 76% being singletons. Sequencing input: peripheral blood. These receptors were collected from a woman aged 50 to 60 with active or convalescent COVID-19.

V and J are TRBV9 and TRBJ1-2, with a possible D match to TRBD1 (5 bases). The CDR3 spans 16 residues. In germline, CDR1 is SGDLS, CDR2 YYNGEE. V gave up 3 bases and J gave up 6 bases, with 21 bases separating them. The CDR3 reads CASSGYASDSRNGYTF. In DNA form, the CDR3 reads TGTGCCAGCAGCGGGTATGCGTCCGACAGTAGGAATGGCTACACCTTC. Drawing the rest from reference TRBV9 and TRBJ1-2, the complete variable domain is DSGVTQTPKHLITATGQRVTLRCSPRSGDLSVYWYQQSLDQGLQFLIQYYNGEERAKGNILERFSAQQFPDLHSELNLSSLELGDSALYFCASSGYASDSRNGYTFGSGTRLTVV.

V usage is TRBV3-1 (or the pseudogene TRBV3-2) and J usage is TRBJ2-7; 7 bases are shared with TRBD1. Losses at the gene ends were 1 base for V and 8 bases for J; bases not matched to a gene: 11. The CDR3 has 15 residues. Germline assignment: CDR1 LGHDT and CDR2 YNNKEL (reference sequence). The CDR3, as DNA: TGTGCCAGCAGCCAAGGGTCTGGACAGGTTGGACAGCAGTACTTC. Amino acid sequence: CASSQGSGQVGQQYF.

This clone has just one count. DNA for the CDR3: TGTGCCAGCAGCTTTAGCGGGAGAAGGGTTACTAGCACAGATACGCAGTATTTT. Translated: CASSFSGRRVTSTDTQYF. V is TRBV11-2 and J is TRBJ2-3; 9 bases map to TRBD2. The CDR3 totals 18 residues. The ends lost 3 bases at V and 0 bases at J; junction bases unmatched: 10. Germline V gene data show CDR1 as SGHAT and CDR2 as FQNNGV. Complete variable domain (other parts from reference TRBV11-2 and TRBJ2-3): EAGVAQSPRYKIIEKRQSVAFWCNPISGHATLYWYQQILGQGPKLLIQFQNNGVVDDSQLPKDRFSAERLKGVDSTLKIQPAKLEDSAVYLCASSFSGRRVTSTDTQYFGPGTRLTVL.

In its sample, this clone was seen many times. This sequence joins TRBV25-1 and TRBJ2-7; the D gene is possibly TRBD1 (5 bases). The CDR3 totals 18 residues. Germline V gene sequence: CDR1 MGHDK, CDR2 SYGVNS. V was clipped by 1 base and J by 4 bases, with 23 bases between them. DNA of the CDR3: TGTGCCAGCAGTGAATCAGAAGTATTGGGGCCGCAAATTTACGAGCAGTACTTC. Translated: CASSESEVLGPQIYEQYF.

This chain joins TRBV5-6 and TRBJ1-6; D call uncertain. V was clipped by 1 base and J by 7 bases, with 12 bases between them. CDR1 and CDR2 from the germline V gene are SGHDT and YYEEEE. The CDR3 totals 15 residues. DNA of the CDR3: TGTGCCAGCAGCTTGACTGCGGGGAGCAATTCACCCCTCCACTTT. This gives the protein CASSLTAGSNSPLHF.

The rearrangement uses TRBV3-1 (or the pseudogene TRBV3-2) and TRBJ1-1; D remains unclear. The CDR3 spans 13 residues. CDR1 and CDR2 from the germline V gene are LGHDT and YNNKEL (reference sequence). The V and J ends lost 6 bases and 0 bases respectively, with 8 bases between them. The chain's CDR3 is CASSTNMNTEAFF. CDR3 sequence (DNA): TGTGCCAGCAGTACGAACATGAACACTGAAGCTTTCTTT.

This chain joins TRBV4-2 and TRBJ1-2; D remains ambiguous. CDR3 length equals 14 residues. Trimming pared 1 base from V and 2 bases from J, leaving 8 bases between. Germline V gene data show CDR1 as LGHNA and CDR2 as YNFKEQ. The CDR3 DNA reads as TGTGCCAGCAGCCAAGTATTAATCAACTATGGCTACACCTTC. Translation gives CASSQVLINYGYTF.

The chain has TRBV19 and TRBJ1-2; D is unresolved. The V gene's germline CDR1 is LNHDA and CDR2 SQIVND (reference sequence). The V gene lost 4 bases and the J gene lost 3 bases, with 9 bases spanning the gap. The CDR3 has 13 residues. CDR3 nucleotides: TGTGCCAGTAGTACCCAGGAGGACTATGGCTACACCTTC. Amino acids: CASSTQEDYGYTF.

This clone showed up just a few times. The chain couples TRBV29-1 to TRBJ1-2, with 8 nucleotides matching TRBD1. CDR1 is SQVTM and CDR2 is ANQGSEA in the germline V gene. This CDR3 spans 14 amino acids. The V segment lost 2 bases and the J segment 4 bases; nucleotides outside the gene matches: 6. DNA for the CDR3: TGCAGCGTTGAAAGGGGACAGGTGGGCTATGGCTACACCTTC. This encodes CSVERGQVGYGYTF.

This clone turned up a few times. J is TRBJ2-3 and V is TRBV14; D is undetermined. Germline lookup yields CDR1 SGHDN and CDR2 FVKESK. V was cut by 3 bases and J by 0 bases, with 4 bases left in between. The CDR3 length is 13 residues. DNA for the CDR3: TGTGCCAGCAGCCATTCTAGCACAGATACGCAGTATTTT. Protein: CASSHSSTDTQYF.

This chain joins TRBV5-1 and TRBJ1-2; 8 nucleotides align to TRBD1. V shed 4 bases, J shed 4 bases, and the junction held 3 bases outside the gene matches. Germline loops: CDR1 SGHRS, CDR2 YFSETQ. The CDR3 spans 13 residues. In DNA form, the CDR3 reads TGCGCCAGCAGCACCGGACAGGGCTATGGCTACACCTTC. Translated: CASSTGQGYGYTF.

This chain uses TRBV7-2 with TRBJ2-1; 13 nucleotides line up with TRBD2. CDR1 is SGHTA, CDR2 FQGNSA, per germline. This CDR3 contains 15 residues. V lost 1 base, J lost 9 bases, and 3 bases stayed unmatched. For the CDR3, the DNA is TGTGCCAGCAGCTTAGGACTAGCGGGGGGTTTTGAGCAGTTCTTC. Residues: CASSLGLAGGFEQFF.

This clone was recorded a few times. The J gene is TRBJ2-7, the V gene TRBV10-1; a possible D gene is TRBD2 (7 bases). Trimming left V 4 bases short and J 3 bases short, with 16 bases between. This CDR3 contains 15 residues. Germline CDR1 WNHNN, CDR2 SYGVQD (reference sequence). The CDR3 bases are TGCGCCAGCAGTGCGCCCCACAGGGAGGGCTACGAGCAGTACTTC. Its protein is CASSAPHREGYEQYF.

The chain uses TRBV7-9 and TRBJ2-7, with D perhaps matching TRBD1 (5 bases). Germline-derived CDR1 and CDR2 are SEHNR and FQNEAQ (reference sequence). V lost 4 bases and J lost 4, with 17 bases in between. The CDR3 totals 15 residues. CDR3 amino acids: CASSSRGRNGYEQYF. Here the CDR3 DNA reads TGTGCCAGCAGCTCTAGGGGCCGGAATGGTTACGAGCAGTACTTC. The full variable domain, with the rest looked up from reference TRBV7-9 and TRBJ2-7, is DTGVSQNPRHKITKRGQNVTFRCDPISEHNRLYWYRQTLGQGPEFLTYFQNEAQLEKSRLLSDRFSAERPKGSFSTLEIQRTEQGDSAMYLCASSSRGRNGYEQYFGPGTRLTVT.

In this sample, this clone turned up once. The rearrangement links TRBV19 to TRBJ1-6; the D gene is possibly TRBD1 (6 bases). The V end was cut by 6 bases, the J end by 4 bases, with 13 bases between. Germline-derived CDR1 and CDR2 are LNHDA and SQIVND (reference sequence). The CDR3 runs 15 residues. The CDR3 nucleotides read TGTGCCAGTAGAAGGGGGACGGAATATAATTCACCCCTCCACTTT. Translating it yields CASRRGTEYNSPLHF.

This clone occurred a few times. The J gene is TRBJ1-2, the V gene TRBV2; 8 nucleotides agree with TRBD1. Trimming took 1 base from V and 5 from J; bases not matched to a gene: 3. Germline V gene data show CDR1 as SNHLY and CDR2 as FYNNEI. This CDR3 has 14 residues. The CDR3 region has the DNA TGTGCCAGCAGTGAAGGGACAGGGCCTTATGGCTACACCTTC. Its protein product is CASSEGTGPYGYTF.

This clone was observed once. The DNA of the CDR3 is TGTGCCAGCAGCTCCGGGGGGGATCCCCTCTACAATGAGCAGTTCTTC. This gives the protein CASSSGGDPLYNEQFF. The chain recombines TRBV7-3 with TRBJ2-1; 8 nucleotides line up with TRBD2. The CDR3 totals 16 residues. Losses at the gene ends were 4 bases for V and 3 bases for J; bases not matched to a gene: 8. Germline CDR1 is SGHTA and CDR2 is FQGTGA.

The chain is built from TRBV6-6 and TRBJ1-1; D is ambiguous. Germline V gene lookup returns CDR1 MNHNY and CDR2 SVGAGI (reference sequence). The germline V and J ends were trimmed by 2 bases and 1 base, with 11 bases remaining between them. The CDR3 loop spans 15 amino acids. CDR3 in DNA: TGTGCCAGCAGTTACGACGGTCTAGGGAACACTGAAGCTTTCTTT. Amino acids: CASSYDGLGNTEAFF.

The V call is TRBV24-1, the J call TRBJ2-7; TRBD1 matches at 11 bases. Germline V lookup: CDR1 KGHDR, CDR2 SFDVKD. With 4 bases clipped from V and 0 bases from J, the junction kept 4 bases outside the gene matches. This CDR3 has 16 residues. The CDR3 spells CATSDPGQGGSYEQYF. Written as DNA, the CDR3 is TGTGCCACCAGTGACCCGGGACAGGGGGGCTCCTACGAGCAGTACTTC.

The chain employs TRBV12-3 or TRBV12-4 and TRBJ1-2; D perhaps matches TRBD1 (5 bases). V lost 5 bases and J 9 bases, leaving 10 bases between the germline ends. The CDR3 loop spans 11 amino acids. Here the CDR3 reads CASSRGRSYTF. The CDR3 DNA follows: TGTGCCAGCAGTAGGGGCCGGAGCTACACCTTC.

This chain links TRBV3-1 (or the pseudogene TRBV3-2) with TRBJ1-3; D possibly corresponds to TRBD1 (5 bases). Germline V CDR1 and CDR2: LGHDT, YNNKEL (reference sequence). CDR3 length equals 17 residues. V lost 0 bases to trimming and J lost 2 bases, with 14 bases between them. The CDR3 coding sequence is TGTGCCAGCAGCCAAGAGGGTAGGGGTGCTACTGGAAACACCATATATTTT. Amino acids: CASSQEGRGATGNTIYF.

V and J are TRBV5-1 and TRBJ2-2; 7 positions match TRBD1. The CDR3 loop spans 16 amino acids. The V and J ends lost 3 bases and 2 bases, in that order; junction bases with no gene match: 7. Per the germline V gene, CDR1 is SGHRS and CDR2 is YFSETQ. The CDR3 DNA reads as TGCGCCAGCAGCTGGGAAGGGACAGCTAACACCGGGGAGCTGTTTTTT. Amino acids: CASSWEGTANTGELFF.

This chain connects TRBV5-6 to TRBJ2-7, with D uncertain. V lost 1 base to trimming and J lost 3 bases, with 11 bases between them. This CDR3 has 14 residues. Germline V gene lookup returns CDR1 SGHDT and CDR2 YYEEEE. In DNA, the CDR3 is TGTGCCAGCAGCTTGCCTGGCCCCCACTACGAGCAGTACTTC. It yields the protein CASSLPGPHYEQYF.

This clone has just a few counts. The rearrangement links TRBV4-3 to TRBJ2-1; tentatively, D is TRBD2 (6 bases). This CDR3 contains 17 residues. V was shortened by 1 base and J by 7 bases, with 20 bases between the two germline ends. CDR1 and CDR2 (germline): LGHNA, YSLEER. Here the CDR3 reads CASSQVSPREAGNEQFF. The DNA for the CDR3 is TGCGCCAGCAGCCAAGTCAGTCCCAGGGAGGCTGGGAATGAGCAGTTCTTC.

The chain recombines TRBV7-9 with TRBJ2-1; 8 bases fit TRBD1. Germline CDR1 and CDR2: SEHNR and FQNEAQ (reference sequence). The CDR3 runs to 16 residues. V lost 4 bases and J lost 4; bases outside the gene matches: 9. Here the CDR3 reads CASSSGTGEGYNEQFF. DNA for the CDR3: TGTGCCAGCAGCTCGGGGACAGGAGAGGGTTACAATGAGCAGTTCTTC.

The rearrangement uses TRBV19 and TRBJ1-5, with D possibly matching TRBD1 (5 bases). Germline assignment: CDR1 LNHDA and CDR2 SQIVND (reference sequence). This CDR3 is 14 amino acids long. Between the trimmed V and J ends, which lost 7 bases and 4 bases, there was a span of 14 bases. CDR3: CASNGPGTNQPQHF. CDR3 nucleotide sequence: TGTGCCAGTAACGGTCCAGGGACTAATCAGCCCCAGCATTTT.

The chain combines TRBV5-4 with TRBJ2-5, with 7 bases aligning to TRBD1. V lost 5 bases to trimming and J lost 3 bases; unmatched junction nucleotides: 4. This CDR3 has 13 residues. The germline CDR1 and CDR2 sequences are SGHNT and YYREEE (reference sequence). The CDR3 here is CASRVGTEETQYF. Here the CDR3 DNA reads TGTGCCAGCAGAGTTGGGACAGAAGAGACCCAGTACTTC.

This clone was observed once. This CDR3 reads CSIGLTGRAFF. DNA of the CDR3: TGCAGCATCGGGTTGACAGGGCGAGCTTTCTTT. This chain uses TRBV29-1 with TRBJ1-1; 7 bases line up with TRBD1. The trim removed 8 bases at V and 10 bases at J, leaving 10 bases unmatched. CDR1 and CDR2 (germline): SQVTM, ANQGSEA. The CDR3 has 11 residues. Full variable domain (outside the CDR3, taken from reference TRBV29-1 and TRBJ1-1): SAVISQKPSRDICQRGTSLTIQCQVDSQVTMMFWYRQQPGQSLTLIATANQGSEATYESGFVIDKFPISRPNLTFSTLTVSNMSPEDSSIYLCSIGLTGRAFFGQGTRLTVV.

The genes are TRBV7-9 and TRBJ2-6, with D possibly being TRBD2 (6 bases). Trimming removed 3 bases from V and 2 bases from J, with 11 bases in between. The CDR3 is 16 residues long. Germline V gives CDR1 SEHNR, CDR2 FQNEAQ (reference sequence). The chain's CDR3 is CASSFTGVAGANVLTF. The CDR3 coding sequence is TGTGCCAGCAGCTTCACGGGAGTAGCTGGGGCCAACGTCCTGACTTTC.

The chain uses TRBV19 and TRBJ2-7, with 9 bases matching TRBD1. The CDR3 has 16 residues. After removal of 1 base from V and 1 base from J, the junction contained 5 bases not matched to a gene. Per the germline V gene, CDR1 is LNHDA and CDR2 is SQIVND (reference sequence). CDR3 sequence: CASSIALTGGSYEQYF. In nucleotides, the CDR3 is TGTGCCAGTAGTATAGCGCTGACAGGGGGATCCTACGAGCAGTACTTC. Looking up the rest from reference TRBV19 and TRBJ2-7 gives the full variable domain: DGGITQSPKYLFRKEGQNVTLSCEQNLNHDAMYWYRQDPGQGLRLIYYSQIVNDFQKGDIAEGYSVSREKKESFPLTVTSAQKNPTAFYLCASSIALTGGSYEQYFGPGTRLTVT.

This rearrangement joins TRBV4-2 to TRBJ2-5; the match to TRBD1 covers 8 bases. From germline, CDR1 is LGHNA and CDR2 YNFKEQ. The CDR3 length is 14 residues. J was trimmed by 4 bases and V by 0 bases; bases with no gene match: 1. The CDR3 reads CASSQEQGGETQYF. CDR3 coding DNA: TGTGCCAGCAGCCAAGAACAGGGGGGAGAGACCCAGTACTTC.

The chain has TRBV6-1 and TRBJ1-6; a weak D match, TRBD1 (6 bases). Germline V gene sequence: CDR1 MNHNS, CDR2 SASEGT. The CDR3 spans 17 residues. V lost 3 bases and J lost 7, with 19 bases in between. The CDR3 loop is CASSDMWGRRVNSPLHF. The CDR3 nucleotides are TGTGCCAGCAGTGACATGTGGGGGCGAAGGGTGAATTCACCCCTCCACTTT.